The sequence of this T cell receptor (beta chain) was determined in a study of T cell responses to AZD1222 COVID-19 vaccine. As regards this clone: Its antigen is undetermined.

The data were produced by immunoSEQ multiplex PCR, yet TCRdb's version contains in-frame clones alone and is incomplete. The table lists some 120,000 clones, roughly nine tenths of them singletons. General study results and limits: Repertoires were sampled only after the peak T cell response. Unmutated variant regions are reportedly targeted by nearly half of spike-specific TCRs. Following two doses of AZD1222, Spike-specific TCR breadth and depth rose. Regions 160-218 and 743-854 dominated among vaccine-associated CD4 TCRs spanning spike.

The source was peripheral blood, collected on day 0 of AZD1222 vaccination. The TCR comes from an adult in good health.

CDR3 in DNA: TGTGCCACCAGTGATCCCCGCGCGGGAGCGCGGGATACGCAGTATTTT. It is translated as CATSDPRAGARDTQYF. J is TRBJ2-3 and V is TRBV24-1; 7 bases align to TRBD2. The V gene's germline CDR1 is KGHDR and CDR2 SFDVKD. CDR3 size: 16 residues. V gave up 3 bases and J gave up 6 bases; unmatched junction bases: 11.